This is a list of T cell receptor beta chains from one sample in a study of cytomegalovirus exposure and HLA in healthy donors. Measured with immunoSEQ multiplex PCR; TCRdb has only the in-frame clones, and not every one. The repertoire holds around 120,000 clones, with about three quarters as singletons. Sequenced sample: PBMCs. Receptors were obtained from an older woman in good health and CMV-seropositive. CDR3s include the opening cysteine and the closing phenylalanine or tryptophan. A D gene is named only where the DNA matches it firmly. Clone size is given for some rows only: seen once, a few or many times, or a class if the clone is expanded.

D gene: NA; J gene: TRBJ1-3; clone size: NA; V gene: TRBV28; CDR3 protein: CASSYPPRTIYF; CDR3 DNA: TGTGCCAGCAGCTACCCCCCGCGTACCATATATTTT
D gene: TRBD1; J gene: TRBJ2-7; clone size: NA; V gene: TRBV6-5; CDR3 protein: CASRGQGYSSYEQYF; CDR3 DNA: TGTGCCAGCCGGGGACAGGGGTATTCCTCCTACGAGCAGTACTTC
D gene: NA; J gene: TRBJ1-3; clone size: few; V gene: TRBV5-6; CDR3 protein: CASSLAWGPTSGNTIYF; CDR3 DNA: TGTGCCAGCAGCTTGGCATGGGGGCCCACCTCTGGAAACACCATATATTTT
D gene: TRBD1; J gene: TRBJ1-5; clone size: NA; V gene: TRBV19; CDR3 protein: CASSKTSYRGPTSNQPQHF; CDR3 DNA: TGTGCCAGTAGTAAAACTTCCTACAGGGGGCCTACGAGCAATCAGCCCCAGCATTTT
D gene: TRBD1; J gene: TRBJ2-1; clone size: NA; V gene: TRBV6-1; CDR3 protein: CASNEVRDRVKEQFF; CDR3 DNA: TGTGCCAGCAACGAGGTGCGGGACAGGGTCAAGGAGCAGTTCTTC
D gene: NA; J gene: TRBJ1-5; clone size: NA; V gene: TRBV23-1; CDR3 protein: CASSQRKGRGQPQHF; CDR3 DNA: TGCGCCAGCAGTCAGAGGAAGGGGAGGGGTCAGCCCCAGCATTTT
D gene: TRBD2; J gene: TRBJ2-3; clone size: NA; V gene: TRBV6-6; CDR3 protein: CASMTSGSTDTQYF; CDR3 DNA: TGTGCCAGCATGACTAGCGGTAGCACAGATACGCAGTATTTT
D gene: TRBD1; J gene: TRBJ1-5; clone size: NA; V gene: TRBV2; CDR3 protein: CASRVGQGLYQPQHF; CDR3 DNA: TGTGCCAGCAGGGTGGGACAGGGGTTGTATCAGCCCCAGCATTTT
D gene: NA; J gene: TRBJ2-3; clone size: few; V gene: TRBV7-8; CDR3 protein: CASSLSTPPDTQYF; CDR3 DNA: TGTGCCAGCAGCCTTTCTACCCCACCAGATACGCAGTATTTT
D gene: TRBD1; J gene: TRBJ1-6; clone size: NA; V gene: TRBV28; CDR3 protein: CASRDRGGSYNSPLHF; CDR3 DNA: TGTGCCAGCAGGGACAGGGGGGGCTCCTATAATTCACCCCTCCACTTT
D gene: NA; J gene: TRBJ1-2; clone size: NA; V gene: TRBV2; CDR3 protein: CASRIALPYGYTF; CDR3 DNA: TGTGCCAGCAGGATAGCCCTCCCCTATGGCTACACCTTC
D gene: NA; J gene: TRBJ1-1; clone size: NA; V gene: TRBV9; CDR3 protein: CASSVMNTEAFF; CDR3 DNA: TGTGCCAGCAGCGTTATGAACACTGAAGCTTTCTTT
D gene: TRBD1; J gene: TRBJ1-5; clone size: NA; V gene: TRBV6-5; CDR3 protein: CASSSDRGLYPQHF; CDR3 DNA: TGTGCCAGCAGCTCCGACAGGGGGTTATATCCCCAGCATTTT
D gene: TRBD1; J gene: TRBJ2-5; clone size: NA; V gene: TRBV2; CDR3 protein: CASSLDRGPQETQYF; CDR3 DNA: TGTGCCAGCAGTTTGGACAGGGGGCCTCAAGAGACCCAGTACTTC
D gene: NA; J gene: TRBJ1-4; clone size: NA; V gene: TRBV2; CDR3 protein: CASSEGTGGKEKLFF; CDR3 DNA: TGTGCCAGCAGTGAAGGGACTGGGGGGAAGGAAAAACTGTTTTTT
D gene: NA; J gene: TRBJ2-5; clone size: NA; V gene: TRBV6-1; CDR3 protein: CATDLQGGETQYF; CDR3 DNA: TGTGCCACCGACCTACAGGGGGGGGAGACCCAGTACTTC
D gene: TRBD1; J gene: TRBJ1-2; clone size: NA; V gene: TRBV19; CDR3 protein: CASHYGTANPYGYTF; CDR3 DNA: TGTGCCAGCCACTACGGGACAGCGAACCCCTATGGCTACACCTTC
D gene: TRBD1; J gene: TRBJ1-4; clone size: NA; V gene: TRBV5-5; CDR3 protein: CASSPQGAREKLFF; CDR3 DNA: TGTGCCAGCAGCCCACAGGGGGCAAGAGAAAAACTGTTTTTT
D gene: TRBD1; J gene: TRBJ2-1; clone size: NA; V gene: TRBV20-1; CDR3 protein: CSAPGGLEQFF; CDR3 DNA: TGCAGTGCCCCAGGGGGCCTTGAGCAGTTCTTC
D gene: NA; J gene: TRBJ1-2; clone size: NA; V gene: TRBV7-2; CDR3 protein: CASSPGVSRRGGYGYTF; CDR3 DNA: TGTGCCAGCAGCCCCGGTGTGAGCAGGCGCGGAGGCTATGGCTACACCTTC
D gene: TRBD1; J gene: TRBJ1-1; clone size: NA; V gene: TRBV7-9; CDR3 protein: CASSLGDRDTEAFF; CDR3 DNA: TGTGCCAGCAGTCTTGGAGACAGGGACACTGAAGCTTTCTTT
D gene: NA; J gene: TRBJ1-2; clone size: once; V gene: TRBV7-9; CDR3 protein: CASSLISGWQNYGYTF; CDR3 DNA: TGTGCCAGCAGCTTAATATCGGGGTGGCAGAACTATGGCTACACCTTC
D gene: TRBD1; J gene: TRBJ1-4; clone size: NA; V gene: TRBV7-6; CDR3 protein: CASSPGQDWEKLFF; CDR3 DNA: TGTGCCAGCAGCCCTGGACAGGATTGGGAAAAACTGTTTTTT
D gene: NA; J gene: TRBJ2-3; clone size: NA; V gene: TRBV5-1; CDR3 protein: CASSVGGDTQYF; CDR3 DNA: TGCGCCAGCAGCGTAGGAGGGGATACGCAGTATTTT
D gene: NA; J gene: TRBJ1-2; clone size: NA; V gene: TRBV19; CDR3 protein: CASTGWGPVIVDGYTF; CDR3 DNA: TGTGCCAGTACAGGGTGGGGTCCGGTTATCGTCGATGGCTACACCTTC
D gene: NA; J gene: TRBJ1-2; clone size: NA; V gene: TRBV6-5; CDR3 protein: CASGIDRANYGYTF; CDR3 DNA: TGTGCCAGCGGGATCGACAGAGCTAACTATGGCTACACCTTC
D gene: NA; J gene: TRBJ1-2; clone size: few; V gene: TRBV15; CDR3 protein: CATSRGGGDGYTF; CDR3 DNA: TGTGCCACCAGCAGAGGTGGGGGCGACGGCTACACCTTC
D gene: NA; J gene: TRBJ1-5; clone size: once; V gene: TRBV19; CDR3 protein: CASNRDGQPQHF; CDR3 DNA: TGTGCCAGTAACAGGGACGGTCAGCCCCAGCATTTT
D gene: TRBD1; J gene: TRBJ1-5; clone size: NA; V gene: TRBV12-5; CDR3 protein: CASGPDGQGSQPQHF; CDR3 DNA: TGTGCTAGTGGTCCGGATGGACAGGGTAGTCAGCCCCAGCATTTT
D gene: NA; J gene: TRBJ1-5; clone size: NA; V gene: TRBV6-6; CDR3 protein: CASSYLGGHNQPQHF; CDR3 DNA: TGTGCCAGCAGTTACCTCGGGGGGCACAATCAGCCCCAGCATTTT
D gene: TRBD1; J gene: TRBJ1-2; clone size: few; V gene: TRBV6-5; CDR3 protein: CASSYGQGGGYTF; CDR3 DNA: TGTGCCAGCAGTTACGGACAGGGAGGTGGCTACACCTTC
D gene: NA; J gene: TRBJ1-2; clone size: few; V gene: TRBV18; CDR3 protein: CASSPDSYYGYTF; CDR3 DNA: TGTGCCAGCTCACCAGACAGTTACTATGGCTACACCTTC
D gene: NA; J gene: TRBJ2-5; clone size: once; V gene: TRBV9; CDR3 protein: CASSVAAARGWETQYF; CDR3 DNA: TGTGCCAGCAGCGTAGCCGCCGCGAGGGGGTGGGAGACCCAGTACTTC
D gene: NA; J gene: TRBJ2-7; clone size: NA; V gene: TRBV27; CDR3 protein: CASSLRGLYEQYF; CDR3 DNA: TGTGCCAGCAGTTTACGGGGTCTCTACGAGCAGTACTTC
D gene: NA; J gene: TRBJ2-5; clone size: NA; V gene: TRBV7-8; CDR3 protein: CASSLVSGETQYF; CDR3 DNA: TGTGCCAGCAGCTTAGTTAGCGGAGAGACCCAGTACTTC